This TCR beta chain was recorded in a study of blood T cell repertoires in COVID-19 (dated by TCRdb to 2018 to 2020). Background on the whole study: Collaborator samples came from the United States, Italy and Spain and covered acute and convalescent phases of COVID-19. A de-identified subject ID, COVID-19 status, age in years and sex were almost always included in the sample metadata. The repertoires were made available in a free public database intended to serve as a resource for research on the immune response to SARS-CoV-2. The dataset comprised deeply sampled blood TCRbeta repertoires from subjects exposed to, actively infected with, or recovered from COVID-19. The samples were drawn from the first 160 participants of the ongoing ImmuneRACE study and from 950 to 1,500 subjects provided by 6 global collaborators. Where HLA class I and class II types were available, the types were taken from metadata supplied by the sample provider, not from assay-based typing. The prospective study material was composed of cDNA or gDNA derived from T cells, B-cell-depleted T cells, or PBMCs.

Results and caveats for the whole study, not just this receptor: The quantity of clinical and demographic metadata differed by source and by participant and was supplied without curation.

Concerning this clone itself: The antigen it recognizes is unknown. Base qualities are not recorded, but no much larger clone differs from it by a single base.

Reading the germline V gene gives CDR1 SGHRS and CDR2 YFSETQ. Trimming accounts for 4 bases at V and 1 base at J, while the number of junction bases matched to no gene is 4. From the cysteine up to the phenylalanine, the CDR3 has a length of 14 residues. The sequence is cut down to CDR3 DNA, 42 bases in frame from base 1. Whole blood was collected in K2EDTA tubes by collaborating institutions according to the institutions' own protocols. For TCRbeta analysis, collaborators shipped samples in one of three forms: frozen whole blood, isolated PBMCs, or DNA extracted from either of those sample types. TCRbeta CDR3 regions were amplified from genomic DNA using the immunoSEQ Assay, a bias-controlled multiplex PCR. As for how the authors treated the data: The number of nucleated cells in each sample was estimated from the amplification of reference gene primers within the assay. To quantify the absolute abundance of each unique TCRbeta CDR3 rearrangement, sequence reads were collapsed and filtered. For each sample, productive Simpson clonality was calculated as the square root of Simpson's diversity index over productive rearrangements. The clones in this table, taken by TCRdb from immuneACCESS, are in-frame only. Not every clone is retained; where verified, under half of the shortfall comes from an unresolved V gene, and the cause of the rest is unknown. For V, J and clone size, that table is used; D and trimming come from the DNA. Within this sample are 70,000 or so clones, with 88% of them counted one time only. The ten largest clones represent around 1.5% of the sample.

Sequencing used peripheral blood. The chain links TRBV5-1 with TRBJ1-1, and TRBD1 aligns with 7 junction nucleotides. This TCR came from a human donor in a cohort sampled during active COVID-19. The DNA sequence reads TGCGCCAGCAGCGTATGGACAGGGAACACTGAAGCTTTCTTT. It translates as CASSVWTGNTEAFF.